This record concerns one T cell receptor (beta chain) sequence. Its matching antigen is unknown. The data belong to a study of T-cell memory formation after mild COVID-19. Study conclusions and caveats: Confirmation of SARS-CoV-2 specificity was lacking for second-wave clones peaking day 37.

Germline V gene sequence: CDR1 MNHEY, CDR2 SVGEGT. The CDR3 spans 16 residues. V was pared by 4 bases and J by 0 bases, with 15 bases between. One entry per CDR3 protein, called by TCRdb with MiXCR from the 5' RACE reads. The sample yields 180,000 or so distinct CDR3 sequences, roughly 17% seen once. The sample taken for sequencing was PBMCs or a T cell subset sorted from them (not recorded which). This TCR was sampled from an adult woman who had mild COVID-19 (a few samples of this study predate the infection). Cell type and time point are not known. The chain uses TRBV6-2 or TRBV6-3 and TRBJ1-1; a weak D match, TRBD1 (5 bases). CDR3 protein: CASSFSQGRLNTEAFF. In nucleotides, the CDR3 is TGTGCCAGCAGTTTCTCCCAGGGACGGTTGAACACTGAAGCTTTCTTT.